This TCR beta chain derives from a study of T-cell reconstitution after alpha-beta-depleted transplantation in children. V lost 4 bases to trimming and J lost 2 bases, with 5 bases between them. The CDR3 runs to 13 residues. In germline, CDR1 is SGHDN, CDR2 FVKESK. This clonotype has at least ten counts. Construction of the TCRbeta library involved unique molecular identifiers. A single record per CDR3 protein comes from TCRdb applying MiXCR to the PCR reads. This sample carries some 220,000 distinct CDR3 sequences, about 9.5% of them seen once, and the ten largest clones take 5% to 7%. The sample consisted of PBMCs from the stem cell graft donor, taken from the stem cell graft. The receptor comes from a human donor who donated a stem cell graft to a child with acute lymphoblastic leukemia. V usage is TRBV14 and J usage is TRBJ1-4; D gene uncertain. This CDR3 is CASSRGTNEKLFF. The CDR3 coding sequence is TGTGCCAGCAGCCGTGGGACTAATGAAAAACTGTTTTTT.